There are a few counts of the clone carrying this TCR beta chain. Its antigen is as yet unknown. Unique molecular identifiers featured in each of the TCR beta cDNA libraries. Via MiXCR, TCRdb re-called the PCR reads, giving one row per CDR3 protein. The sample lists about 200,000 distinct CDR3 sequences, 29% seen once, with 3.4% in the top ten. This specimen comes from a study of post-analysis software for immune sequencing data. Study findings and constraints: TRBV segments more frequent in patients than in controls numbered roughly 5 and included TRBV5-6, TRBV5-1 and TRBV20-1.

This CDR3 spans 16 amino acids. Germline V gives CDR1 MNHNY, CDR2 SVGAGI (reference sequence). Trimming took 2 bases from V and 13 from J; bases not matched to a gene: 17. Source material: blood. V usage is TRBV6-6 and J usage is TRBJ2-4, with 7 bases matching TRBD2. The sequence was collected from a girl under 18 with multiple sclerosis. CDR3 nucleotides: TGTGCCAGCAGTTACACCGCGCCGGGACCCAGAGCGGGGCAGTACTTC. This gives the protein CASSYTAPGPRAGQYF.